This note documents a single T cell receptor beta chain sequence. Its target is unknown. Profiling relied on immunoSEQ multiplex PCR, and the TCRdb table lists in-frame clones only, not all of them. Of under 95,000 clones in the sample, over 75% were seen once. The entry originates in a study of identifying expanded T cells in peripheral blood. Findings and caveats of the study: Two-week clone count variance significantly increased as total template count grew. Differentially abundant clones: 1 to 1.5 between replicates, about 16 at about 13 days, less than 20 at four.

The V gene's germline CDR1 is MNHNY and CDR2 SVGAGI (reference sequence). Between the trimmed V and J ends, which lost 1 base and 4 bases, there was a span of 7 bases. CDR3 length: 13 amino acids. During the collection period, no donor immune events like infections were recorded. The chain recombines TRBV6-6 with TRBJ1-2; unclear D gene. The sequencing input was blood. The clonotype was recovered from a person aged 18-70 years in good health. CDR3 nucleotide sequence: TGTGCCAGCAGTTACTACGGAAGCTATGGCTACACCTTC. This translates into CASSYYGSYGYTF.